A selection of T cell receptor beta chains follows, all from one sample in a study of CD8 T cells in Susac syndrome. TCRdb itself ran the immunoSEQ multiplex PCR reads through MiXCR, one entry per CDR3 protein. The data show around 280,000 distinct CDR3 sequences, about 88% seen once. The sequenced material came from CD8+ T cells from PBMCs. All receptors derive from a human donor with multiple sclerosis. Each CDR3 is given with its conserved first and last residue.

j_gene | v_gene | CDR3aa
TRBJ2-7 | TRBV15 | CATSREVFGDQASYEQYF
TRBJ1-2 | TRBV30 | CAWNGVDWEISNYGYTF
TRBJ1-2 | TRBV28 | CASSLDRDTTGPYYGYTF
TRBJ2-7 | TRBV12-3/TRBV12-4 | CASSFQLVSEQYF
TRBJ1-1 | TRBV30 | CSGMMNTEAFF
TRBJ1-5 | TRBV20-1 | CSARPYWGDQPQHF
TRBJ1-1 | TRBV9 | CASGGSNTEAFF
TRBJ2-1 | TRBV7-8 | CASSPETLPNEQFF
TRBJ1-2 | TRBV9 | CASSVRSREGYTF
TRBJ1-6 | TRBV9 | CASSVAQAGRGSPLHF
TRBJ1-6 | TRBV27 | CASSWGGNSPLHF
TRBJ2-2 | TRBV15 | CATDEGEGELFF
TRBJ2-7 | TRBV11-1 | CASTLDGGSGYYEQYF
TRBJ2-7 | TRBV29-1 | CSVEVGSYEQYF
TRBJ2-3 | TRBV4-2 | CASSQETGTPRTDTQYF
TRBJ2-1 | TRBV9 | CASSTEDPSPYNEQFF
TRBJ2-3 | TRBV27 | CASSGGLAGVSDTQYF
TRBJ2-7 | TRBV28 | CASRVTSGRGEQYF
TRBJ1-5 | TRBV4-2 | CASSQVGSLDQPQHF
TRBJ2-5 | TRBV5-1 | CASSWATGSGIRETQYF
TRBJ2-3 | TRBV27 | CASSTSAGEVPDTQYF
TRBJ2-2 | TRBV7-9 | CASSSGFGSTGELFF
TRBJ1-2 | TRBV5-1 | CASTLDTPVEGYTF
TRBJ2-1 | TRBV15 | CATGEQLSSYNEQFF
TRBJ2-2 | TRBV6-5 | CASSYGEGTGELFF
TRBJ2-1 | TRBV7-9 | CASSWGYEQFF
TRBJ2-3 | TRBV7-8 | CASSLRLSGSPTDTQYF
TRBJ2-1 | TRBV28 | CASSSLTSGYFANEQFF
TRBJ2-4 | TRBV29-1 | CSVVGGAKNIQYF
TRBJ2-3 | TRBV6-2/TRBV6-3 | CASSYLAEGDTQYF
TRBJ2-2 | TRBV13 | CASSLAANTGELFF
TRBJ1-5 | TRBV4-1 | CASSQDKAVLLSNRPQHF
TRBJ1-1 | TRBV5-5 | CASSQRGGPEAFF
TRBJ2-1 | TRBV19 | CASRGLHGPYNEQFF
TRBJ1-5 | TRBV24-1 | CATSEGGYGNQPQHF
TRBJ2-7 | TRBV28 | CASTLAGATYEQYF
TRBJ2-4 | TRBV6-5 | CASSDWPINIQYF
TRBJ2-7 | TRBV19 | CASSPAAGASYEQYF
TRBJ2-5 | TRBV6-5 | CASSYTGVQETQYF
TRBJ2-7 | TRBV11-2 | CASSLPGLPVEQYF
TRBJ1-1 | TRBV5-4 | CASSRDRGGMNTEAFF
TRBJ2-5 | TRBV27 | CASSLWGETQYF
TRBJ1-3 | TRBV9 | CASSVGSGAGNTIYF
TRBJ1-2 | TRBV11-2 | CASSLGTGKIDGYTF
TRBJ2-1 | TRBV19 | CASSIWGRVGYDEQFF
TRBJ1-2 | TRBV9 | CASREGTGYTF
TRBJ2-2 | TRBV9 | CASSVQGSGELFF
TRBJ2-5 | TRBV6-5 | CASSYWGEGQETQYF
TRBJ2-5 | TRBV12-3/TRBV12-4 | CASSFSSALQETQYF
TRBJ2-1 | TRBV6-6 | CASSYSGLAGGNEQFF
TRBJ2-1 | TRBV28 | CASSLWRDQNNEQFF
TRBJ2-5 | TRBV30 | CAWRVTGTSGQETQYF
TRBJ2-1 | TRBV12-3/TRBV12-4 | CASLTGFSYNEQFF
TRBJ2-7 | TRBV7-2 | CASSLGGIHYEQYF
TRBJ2-1 | TRBV28 | CASSLGPWNEQFF
TRBJ2-1 | TRBV9 | CASSPVEYSLGLAGLNEQFF
TRBJ2-1 | TRBV27 | CASALGEGPYEQLF
TRBJ2-1 | TRBV6-2/TRBV6-3 | CASSYSGSANEQFF
TRBJ2-7 | TRBV27 | CASSSLDSSYEQYF
TRBJ2-1 | TRBV2 | CASKDSREQFF